This T cell receptor (beta chain) derives from a study of shared clonotypes between healthy human individuals. V trimming: 2 bases; J trimming: 2 bases; junction bases outside the gene matches: 16. The CDR3 is made up of 19 amino acids. Germline CDR1 reads SEHNR; CDR2 reads FQNEAQ (reference sequence). The data were produced by immunoSEQ multiplex PCR, yet TCRdb's version contains in-frame clones alone and is incomplete. The top ten hold more than 10% of the sample, which has fewer than 650,000 clones, roughly 79% seen once. The chain joins TRBV7-9 to TRBJ2-5; 8 nucleotides line up with TRBD2. Sequencing was carried out using PBMCs. This TCR came from a woman between 35 and 50 years old in good health. Some clones in this sample may be carry-over from other donors' samples. CDR3 in DNA: TGTGCCAGCAGCTTAAACGGGATAGGGAGCGGGAGAGGGCAAGAGACCCAGTACTTC. This gives the protein CASSLNGIGSGRGQETQYF.